One and the same sample provided the 19 T cell receptor beta chains below, sequenced in a study of shared T cell receptors in the human thymus. TCRdb's copy holds only in-frame clones and misses some; the assay was immunoSEQ multiplex PCR. The data hold about 540,000 clones, with roughly 74% observed a single time. These same records also appear under a second study, on human thymus T cells.

Sequenced sample: thymocytes. The source is a boy younger than two with a congenital heart defect.

The CDR3 is CASSQEMGTSGRGEQFF. The CDR3 DNA follows: TGCGCCAGCAGCCAAGAAATGGGGACTAGCGGGAGGGGGGAGCAGTTCTTC. The rearrangement joins TRBV4-1 to TRBJ2-1; 16 bases map to TRBD2. The CDR3 has 17 residues. The V segment lost 0 bases and the J segment 10 bases; nucleotides outside the gene matches: 6. CDR1 is MGHRA and CDR2 is YSYEKL in the germline V gene.

This chain connects TRBV7-9 to TRBJ2-3; the match to TRBD2 covers 9 bases. Germline CDR1 SEHNR, CDR2 FQNEAQ (reference sequence). V was pared by 1 base and J by 6 bases, with 11 bases of the junction left unmatched. This CDR3 has 17 residues. DNA of the CDR3: TGTGCCAGCAGCTTAGTAATCGCGGGAGGGCCGAAGGATACGCAGTATTTT. It yields the protein CASSLVIAGGPKDTQYF.

CDR3 sequence reads: CASSPERVHTIYF. The DNA of the CDR3 is TGTGCCAGCAGCCCCGAGCGTGTACACACCATATATTTT. V is TRBV9 and J is TRBJ1-3, with unresolved D. This CDR3 has 13 amino acids. The germline gives CDR1 SGDLS, CDR2 YYNGEE. Trimming stripped 4 bases from V and 8 bases from J, with 13 bases between.

The J gene is TRBJ2-2, the V gene TRBV25-1; 9 bases agree with TRBD1. The CDR3 extends over 17 amino acids. Germline values: CDR1 MGHDK, CDR2 SYGVNS. J gave up 5 bases and V 0 bases, and 7 bases lay outside the gene matches. CDR3: CASSEYGGQGRTGELFF. CDR3 DNA sequence: TGTGCCAGCAGTGAATACGGGGGACAGGGTAGAACCGGGGAGCTGTTTTTT.

The V and J genes are TRBV12-5 and TRBJ2-1; 11 bases are shared with TRBD2. Trimming cost V 0 bases and J 7 bases; bases outside gene matches: 11. The V gene's germline CDR1 is LGHNT and CDR2 FRNRAP. The CDR3 loop spans 18 amino acids. The CDR3: CASGLVPRTSGSGNEQFF. As DNA, the CDR3 is TGTGCTAGTGGTTTGGTTCCCAGAACTAGCGGGAGTGGTAATGAGCAGTTCTTC.

The chain combines TRBV28 with TRBJ1-5; tentative D call: TRBD1 (6 bases). The germline V and J ends were trimmed by 5 bases and 3 bases, with 11 bases remaining between them. The CDR3 spans 14 residues. Germline V CDR1 and CDR2: MDHEN, SYDVKM. The CDR3 DNA sequence: TGTGCCAGCAGTCCACACAGGGTCAATCAGCCCCAGCATTTT. Translated: CASSPHRVNQPQHF.

This clone appeared once. V is TRBV9 and J is TRBJ2-7; a weak D match, TRBD1 (6 bases). The V and J ends lost 4 bases and 0 bases respectively, with 11 bases between them. The germline V gene has CDR1 SGDLS and CDR2 YYNGEE. The CDR3 extends over 14 amino acids. The CDR3 bases are TGTGCCAGCAGCCCAAAGGGGGACTCCTACGAGCAGTACTTC. Translation: CASSPKGDSYEQYF.

The genes are TRBV6-1 and TRBJ2-7, with 10 bases that match TRBD2. CDR1 MNHNS and CDR2 SASEGT come from the germline V gene. The CDR3 covers 17 residues. V shed 3 bases and J 2 bases; nucleotides not matched to a gene: 10. The CDR3 protein is CASSERTPTSGAYEQYF. The CDR3 DNA reads as TGTGCCAGCAGTGAGAGGACCCCCACTAGCGGGGCCTACGAGCAGTACTTC.

The chain has TRBV21-1 and TRBJ1-2; no check of the table's D call, TRBD1, against the DNA was made. TRBV21-1 is a documented pseudogene. This CDR3 is built from 14 residues. In DNA form, the CDR3 reads TGTGCCAGCAGGCCCTCGGGACAGGGCTATGGCTACACCTTC. Its translation is CASRPSGQGYGYTF.

For the CDR3, the DNA is TGTGCCAGCAGGGACAGGGGGCTAAGGAGCACTGAAGCTTTCTTT. This gives the protein CASRDRGLRSTEAFF. The chain recombines TRBV2 with TRBJ1-1; 11 bases agree with TRBD1. CDR3 length: 15 residues. Germline V gene data show CDR1 as SNHLY and CDR2 as FYNNEI. The V gene end was trimmed by 6 bases and the J gene end by 4 bases; junction bases not matched to a gene: 7.

The CDR3 is CASSRTGQPQHF. The CDR3 DNA follows: TGTGCCAGCAGTCGGACAGGCCAGCCCCAGCATTTT. The genes are TRBV25-1 and TRBJ1-5; 7 bases fit TRBD1. The germline gives CDR1 MGHDK, CDR2 SYGVNS. J lost 7 bases, V lost 5 bases, and 2 bases had no gene match. The CDR3 covers 12 residues.

J is TRBJ1-2 and V is TRBV6-1; no definite D call. Germline CDR1 and CDR2: MNHNS and SASEGT. The CDR3 loop spans 16 amino acids. Trimming stripped 4 bases from V and 4 bases from J, with 19 bases between. CDR3 protein: CASSAQNLGFGYGYTF. The CDR3 bases are TGTGCCAGCAGTGCCCAAAATCTCGGGTTCGGCTATGGCTACACCTTC.

This chain uses TRBV4-3 with TRBJ2-1; D might be TRBD2 (6 bases). The length of the CDR3 is 17 residues. Trimming took 0 bases from V and 0 from J, leaving 12 bases between them. The germline V gene has CDR1 LGHNA and CDR2 YSLEER. CDR3 amino acids: CASSQDRPTSSYNEQFF. CDR3 DNA: TGCGCCAGCAGCCAAGATCGCCCGACTAGCTCCTACAATGAGCAGTTCTTC.

The chain joins TRBV6-1 to TRBJ2-7; TRBD2 matches 7 bases. The V gene's germline CDR1 is MNHNS and CDR2 SASEGT. The V and J ends lost 6 bases and 2 bases, in that order; junction bases with no gene match: 7. This CDR3 has 14 amino acids. The DNA of the CDR3 is TGTGCCAGCAGACCGAGCGGGGAGCCCTACGAGCAGTACTTC. Its protein product is CASRPSGEPYEQYF.

Notes on this clone: In the same sample, other DNA sequences code for this CDR3. The chain carries TRBV19 and TRBJ1-2; D might be TRBD1 (6 bases). The CDR3 loop spans 15 amino acids. Germline CDR1 is LNHDA and CDR2 is SQIVND (reference sequence). V lost 3 bases, J lost 0 bases, and 11 bases lay in between. The CDR3 bases are TGTGCCAGTAGTATCCCACAGGGCACTAACTATGGCTACACCTTC. Its translation: CASSIPQGTNYGYTF.

V and J are TRBV27 and TRBJ2-7, with TRBD2 matching over 8 bases. This CDR3 has 13 amino acids. V trimming: 8 bases; J trimming: 3 bases; junction bases outside the gene matches: 6. Germline CDR1 reads MNHEY; CDR2 reads SMNVEV (reference sequence). As DNA, the CDR3 is TGTGCCAGCCGGCGGGGGGACGGCTACGAGCAGTACTTC. This translates into CASRRGDGYEQYF.

The CDR3 nucleotides are TGCGCCAGCAGCTTGGTCCTGGGGGGATACTATGGCTACACCTTC. Translated: CASSLVLGGYYGYTF. The chain uses TRBV5-1 and TRBJ1-2, with a possible D match to TRBD1 (5 bases). Deletions cut 0 bases from V and 3 bases from J, with 12 bases between. The CDR3 sequence is 15 residues long. CDR1 SGHRS and CDR2 YFSETQ come from the germline V gene.

This chain uses TRBV27 with TRBJ1-5, with D maybe TRBD1 (6 bases). Trimming took off 4 bases at V and 5 bases at J, with 12 bases between the two ends. This CDR3 spans 14 amino acids. Germline CDR1 MNHEY, CDR2 SMNVEV (reference sequence). The chain's CDR3 is CASSWRQEYQPQHF. The CDR3 coding sequence is TGTGCCAGCAGTTGGAGACAGGAATATCAGCCCCAGCATTTT.

This sequence joins TRBV5-1 and TRBJ1-2, with TRBD1 identical over 9 bases. The V and J ends lost 5 bases and 1 base, in that order; junction bases with no gene match: 6. Germline values: CDR1 SGHRS, CDR2 YFSETQ. CDR3 length: 15 residues. CDR3 sequence reads: CASRNRGQGNYGYTF. In DNA, the CDR3 is TGCGCCAGCAGGAACAGGGGGCAGGGTAACTATGGCTACACCTTC.